What follows describes a single T cell receptor (beta chain). Its antigen remains unknown. Without exception, sorted populations had purity beyond 98%. The authors reverse transcribed all of the isolated RNA, so sequencing captured expressed TCRB transcripts. Clones were sequenced by immunoSEQ multiplex PCR, and TCRdb holds only the in-frame ones, with some missing. The table lists about 150,000 clones, around 10% of them singletons. The CDR3 is 15 amino acids. Per germline, CDR1 SGHNT and CDR2 YYREEE (reference sequence). Trimming shortened V by 0 bases and J by 5 bases, and 14 bases separated the two germline ends. The data were obtained in a study of beta chain features in type 1 diabetes. Whole-study findings and limits: TCRB CDR3 length was moderately but significantly reduced in all four CD4+ subsets of Type 1 diabetes patients.

The source is a man in his thirties or forties with type 1 diabetes. The chain links TRBV5-4 to TRBJ2-5; tentatively, D is TRBD1 (5 bases). Sequencing was carried out using central memory CD4+ T cells from blood. The chain's CDR3 is CASSLAYGAGETQYF. The CDR3 DNA reads as TGTGCCAGCAGCTTGGCCTACGGAGCAGGGGAGACCCAGTACTTC. Using reference TRBV5-4 and TRBJ2-5 for the parts outside the CDR3, the full variable domain is ETGVTQSPTHLIKTRGQQVTLRCSSQSGHNTVSWYQQALGQGPQFIFQYYREEENGRGNFPPRFSGLQFPNYSSELNVNALELDDSALYLCASSLAYGAGETQYFGPGTRLLVL.